A single T cell receptor (beta chain) is shown here with its context. The data were obtained in a study of blood T cell repertoires in COVID-19. Whole-study context: Samples came from the United States, Italy and Spain, spanning acute and convalescent COVID-19.

The method was immunoSEQ multiplex PCR; TCRdb's version includes in-frame clones alone and lacks a portion of them. Among a few hundred thousand clones, approximately 80% were seen once, and the ten largest hold over 10%. The sample taken for sequencing was peripheral blood. The TCR comes from a human donor in a cohort sampled during active COVID-19.

The CDR3 loop is CASSEEGPAYNEQFF. In DNA form, the CDR3 reads TGCGCCAGCAGTGAGGAGGGCCCCGCTTACAATGAGCAGTTCTTC. The chain joins TRBV10-2 to TRBJ2-1, with D maybe TRBD2 (5 bases). CDR3 length: 15 residues. V was cut by 2 bases and J by 4 bases, with 12 bases left in between. CDR1 and CDR2 from the germline V gene are WSHSY and SAAADI.